Below, 3 T cell receptor beta chains from the same sample are listed, as sequenced in a study of beta chain features in type 1 diabetes. Antigen specificity for these receptors is unknown. Every bit of the isolated RNA underwent reverse transcription, so sequencing read expressed TCRB transcripts. Sequencing was performed with immunoSEQ multiplex PCR; in TCRdb, only in-frame clones are kept and a portion is missing. The table has about 340,000 clones, around 9.7% seen once. Overall study findings and caveats: Among patients with Type 1 diabetes, TCRB CDR3s were moderately but significantly shorter in every one of the four CD4+ subsets.

Sequencing was done on a sample of central memory CD4+ T cells from blood. The receptors stem from a man aged 25 to 40 with type 1 diabetes.

This clone showed up just a few times. The rearrangement uses TRBV7-6 and TRBJ2-2; 9 bases map to TRBD1. Germline V gene data show CDR1 as SGHVS and CDR2 as FNYEAQ. This CDR3 has 17 residues. Trimming removed 3 bases from V and 1 base from J; junction bases left unmatched: 6. CDR3 region: CASSFFGTGMNTGELFF. CDR3 DNA: TGTGCCAGCAGCTTCTTTGGGACAGGGATGAACACCGGGGAGCTGTTTTTT.

This chain connects TRBV11-2 to TRBJ1-1; D remains ambiguous. Deletions cut 5 bases from V and 6 bases from J, with 13 bases between. Looked up from germline, CDR1 is SGHAT and CDR2 is FQNNGV. The CDR3 spans 13 residues. The CDR3 DNA is TGTGCCAGCAGCCCCATTGGGGAGGCTGAAGCTTTCTTT. This translates into CASSPIGEAEAFF.

This clone was observed a handful of times. CDR3 sequence: CASSQQGDEKLFF. CDR3 sequence (DNA): TGTGCCAGCAGTCAACAGGGGGATGAAAAACTGTTTTTT. The chain couples TRBV27 to TRBJ1-4, with 8 bases lining up with TRBD1. The CDR3 sequence is 13 residues long. Germline V gene sequence: CDR1 MNHEY, CDR2 SMNVEV (reference sequence). V gave up 5 bases and J gave up 6 bases; unmatched junction bases: 2.